The 23 T cell receptor beta chains below come from one sample, sequenced in a study of blood T cell repertoires in COVID-19. This table comes from immunoSEQ multiplex PCR, and its TCRdb copy is limited to in-frame clones, with some not included. The sample lists more than 300,000 clones, 80% to 90% occurring once. The specimen sequenced was PBMCs or T cells enriched from blood (not recorded which). These receptors originate from a man under 40 who had recovered from COVID-19.

J is TRBJ1-3 and V is TRBV19; 7 bases match TRBD1. In germline, CDR1 is LNHDA, CDR2 SQIVND (reference sequence). CDR3 length equals 15 residues. J was trimmed by 4 bases and V by 5 bases; bases with no gene match: 8. CDR3 DNA sequence: TGTGCCAGTAGTCCAGGGACAGTGAGAGGAAACACCATATATTTT. This sequence encodes CASSPGTVRGNTIYF.

This sequence joins TRBV11-2 and TRBJ2-7, with TRBD2 matching over 9 bases. CDR1 SGHAT and CDR2 FQNNGV come from the germline V gene. V gave up 5 bases and J gave up 0 bases; unmatched junction bases: 8. The CDR3 contains 16 residues. This CDR3 reads CASSPLSGRSSYEQYF. In DNA form, the CDR3 reads TGTGCCAGCAGCCCCCTCAGCGGGAGGAGCTCCTACGAGCAGTACTTC.

The rearrangement links TRBV28 to TRBJ2-2; D possibly corresponds to TRBD2 (5 bases). The CDR3 loop spans 14 amino acids. Germline CDR1 reads MDHEN; CDR2 reads SYDVKM. Trimming stripped 3 bases from V and 4 bases from J, with 9 bases between. This CDR3 reads CASSFRGVTGELFF. DNA of the CDR3: TGTGCCAGCAGTTTTCGGGGAGTCACCGGGGAGCTGTTTTTT.

This clone has just one count. The V and J genes are TRBV3-1 (or the pseudogene TRBV3-2) and TRBJ2-1; D remains ambiguous. With 3 bases removed from V and 7 bases from J, the gap between germline ends came to 13 bases. This CDR3 spans 14 amino acids. In germline, CDR1 is LGHDT, CDR2 YNNKEL (reference sequence). In nucleotides, the CDR3 is TGTGCCAGCAGCCAGGGCCGTAGAGTGAATGAGCAGTTCTTC. This translates into CASSQGRRVNEQFF.

This chain uses TRBV4-2 with TRBJ2-1, with TRBD1 matching over 9 bases. Germline CDR1 reads LGHNA; CDR2 reads YNFKEQ. The CDR3 sequence is 15 residues long. Germline trimming cut 2 bases from V and 4 bases from J; bases unmatched to any gene: 3. In DNA, the CDR3 is TGTGCCAGCAGCCAACCGGGACAGGGTTACAATGAGCAGTTCTTC. Its protein is CASSQPGQGYNEQFF.

The V gene is TRBV18, the J gene TRBJ1-1; 7 nucleotides line up with TRBD1. Trimming removed 5 bases from V and 3 bases from J; junction bases left unmatched: 15. The germline V gene encodes CDR1 KGHSH and CDR2 LQKENI. This CDR3 spans 17 amino acids. The CDR3 sequence is CASSGLSRGRADTEAFF. The CDR3 DNA is TGTGCCAGCTCAGGGCTGTCCAGGGGGAGAGCGGACACTGAAGCTTTCTTT.

This sequence joins TRBV2 and TRBJ2-7; the match to TRBD1 covers 7 bases. V lost 1 base and J lost 3; bases outside the gene matches: 9. The CDR3 covers 16 residues. The germline V gene has CDR1 SNHLY and CDR2 FYNNEI. The CDR3 nucleotides are TGTGCCAGCAGTGAAGTCGTTTGGCAGGGGGACTACGAGCAGTACTTC. Translating gives CASSEVVWQGDYEQYF.

The chain employs TRBV6-5 and TRBJ1-4; D may be TRBD1 (5 bases). Trimming removed 8 bases at V and 0 bases at J, with 13 bases between. Germline V CDR1 and CDR2: MNHEY, SVGAGI. The CDR3 sequence is 15 residues long. The CDR3 spells CASGQPHATNEKLFF. The DNA of the CDR3 is TGTGCCAGCGGACAACCCCATGCAACTAATGAAAAACTGTTTTTT.

V and J are TRBV6-4 and TRBJ2-5, with 8 bases aligning to TRBD1. Germline V gene lookup returns CDR1 MRHNA and CDR2 SNTAGT. The CDR3 loop spans 16 amino acids. Trimming cost V 2 bases and J 5 bases; bases outside gene matches: 10. Here the CDR3 reads CASSDIQDRARETQYF. CDR3 sequence (DNA): TGTGCCAGCAGTGACATACAGGACAGGGCCAGGGAGACCCAGTACTTC.

The rearrangement links TRBV14 to TRBJ1-3, with 8 bases identical to TRBD1. The CDR3 sequence is 15 residues long. The J segment lost 3 bases and the V segment lost 5 bases, leaving 6 bases of the junction unmatched. The germline CDR1 and CDR2 sequences are SGHDN and FVKESK. The DNA of the CDR3 is TGTGCCAGCAGCACCCGGGACAGGCTTGGAAACACCATATATTTT. Translation: CASSTRDRLGNTIYF. Based on the CDR3 plus reference TRBV14 and TRBJ1-3, the full variable domain is EAGVTQFPSHSVIEKGQTVTLRCDPISGHDNLYWYRRVMGKEIKFLLHFVKESKQDESGMPNNRFLAERTGGTYSTLKVQPAELEDSGVYFCASSTRDRLGNTIYFGEGSWLTVV.

This chain uses TRBV30 with TRBJ2-3, with 7 bases identical to TRBD2. This CDR3 has 11 residues. The V gene's germline CDR1 is GTSNPN and CDR2 SVGIG (reference sequence). V gave up 7 bases and J gave up 5 bases; unmatched junction bases: 3. CDR3 in amino acids: CALERGDTQYF. CDR3 bases: TGTGCCTTAGAGCGGGGAGATACGCAGTATTTT.

The V call is TRBV12-3 or TRBV12-4, the J call TRBJ2-5, with TRBD1 as a possible D gene (6 bases). V dropped 5 bases and J dropped 3 bases, with 10 bases sitting between them. This CDR3 comprises 13 residues. The CDR3 sequence is CASSRQVKETQYF. CDR3 DNA sequence: TGTGCCAGCAGTAGACAGGTGAAAGAGACCCAGTACTTC.

This clone was counted once. The chain has TRBV12-5 and TRBJ1-5, with D hard to call. Germline loops: CDR1 LGHNT, CDR2 FRNRAP. This CDR3 is 15 amino acids long. With 3 bases removed from V and 1 base from J, the gap between germline ends came to 10 bases. The CDR3 protein is CASGFPGSSNQPQHF. The CDR3, as DNA: TGTGCTAGTGGTTTCCCGGGGTCGAGCAATCAGCCCCAGCATTTT.

J is TRBJ1-1 and V is TRBV19; D remains unclear. Germline-derived CDR1 and CDR2 are LNHDA and SQIVND (reference sequence). The CDR3 spans 14 residues. V was trimmed by 7 bases and J by 3 bases, leaving 15 bases between them. The CDR3 is CASKTSFEDTEAFF. CDR3 bases: TGTGCCAGTAAGACCAGTTTCGAGGACACTGAAGCTTTCTTT.

The chain combines TRBV28 with TRBJ1-5; the D gene is possibly TRBD1 (5 bases). The V end lost 1 base, the J end lost 6 bases, and 16 bases lay between the germline ends. From germline, CDR1 is MDHEN and CDR2 SYDVKM. This CDR3 region has 16 residues. This CDR3 reads CASSLSPGGSGQPQHF. The CDR3 DNA follows: TGTGCCAGCAGTTTATCCCCTGGGGGGTCGGGTCAGCCCCAGCATTTT.

This clone was detected once. The J gene is TRBJ2-3, the V gene TRBV11-3; 10 bases align to TRBD2. After removal of 5 bases from V and 4 bases from J, the junction contained 3 bases not matched to a gene. The CDR3 covers 14 residues. The V gene's germline CDR1 is SGHNT and CDR2 YENEEA. CDR3 in DNA: TGTGCCAGCAGCATAGCGGGGGGCTCAGATACGCAGTATTTT. It codes for CASSIAGGSDTQYF.

This chain links TRBV18 with TRBJ1-1; D might be TRBD1 (6 bases). The CDR3 spans 15 residues. CDR1 and CDR2 from the germline V gene are KGHSH and LQKENI. Trimming stripped 4 bases from V and 4 bases from J, with 16 bases between. The CDR3 DNA sequence: TGTGCCAGCTCACACCTCGACACAGGGTTCACTGAAGCTTTCTTT. Its protein product is CASSHLDTGFTEAFF.

The chain couples TRBV12-3 or TRBV12-4 to TRBJ1-2; 9 bases are a match to TRBD1. Losses at the gene ends were 6 bases for V and 8 bases for J; bases not matched to a gene: 7. The CDR3 is 13 residues long. Here the CDR3 reads CASSRGTGKGYTF. In DNA form, the CDR3 reads TGTGCCAGCAGCAGGGGGACAGGGAAGGGCTACACCTTC.

The chain couples TRBV11-3 to TRBJ2-7; 9 bases fit TRBD2. The CDR3 spans 14 residues. Germline assignment: CDR1 SGHNT and CDR2 YENEEA. The trim removed 6 bases at V and 6 bases at J, leaving 9 bases unmatched. This CDR3 reads CASSVLAGVGEQYF. For the CDR3, the DNA is TGTGCCAGCAGTGTGTTAGCGGGAGTTGGCGAGCAGTACTTC.

The chain uses TRBV29-1 and TRBJ2-7; TRBD2 aligns across 13 bases. V shed 4 bases, J shed 2 bases, and the junction held 5 bases outside the gene matches. Germline V lookup: CDR1 SQVTM, CDR2 ANQGSEA. The CDR3 has 15 residues. The CDR3 bases are TGCAGCGTTGCCTTGGGACTAGCGGGAACCTACGAGCAGTACTTC. Translation gives CSVALGLAGTYEQYF.

This chain uses TRBV12-5 with TRBJ1-4; D might be TRBD1 (5 bases). V was shortened by 0 bases and J by 8 bases, with 7 bases between the two germline ends. There are 13 residues in the CDR3. CDR1 LGHNT and CDR2 FRNRAP come from the germline V gene. CDR3 in amino acids: CASGLVRGEKLFF. Here the CDR3 DNA reads TGTGCTAGTGGTTTGGTACGGGGGGAAAAACTGTTTTTT. Looking up the rest from reference TRBV12-5 and TRBJ1-4 gives the full variable domain: DARVTQTPRHKVTEMGQEVTMRCQPILGHNTVFWYRQTMMQGLELLAYFRNRAPLDDSGMPKDRFSAEMPDATLATLKIQPSEPRDSAVYFCASGLVRGEKLFFGSGTQLSVL.

V gene TRBV27 combines with J gene TRBJ2-3, with 10 positions matching TRBD2. Per germline, CDR1 MNHEY and CDR2 SMNVEV (reference sequence). V lost 2 bases, J lost 6 bases, and 11 bases stayed unmatched. This CDR3 is built from 17 residues. In nucleotides, the CDR3 is TGTGCCAGCAGTTTACGTTTAGCGGGGGGCCACAAGGATACGCAGTATTTT. This sequence encodes CASSLRLAGGHKDTQYF.

Here the CDR3 reads CASSQGQGGNQPQHF. The CDR3 DNA reads as TGCGCCAGCAGCCAGGGACAGGGGGGCAATCAGCCCCAGCATTTT. The chain is built from TRBV5-1 and TRBJ1-5; TRBD1 matches 11 bases. This CDR3 comprises 15 residues. Germline CDR1 reads SGHRS; CDR2 reads YFSETQ. With 4 bases clipped from V and 2 bases from J, the junction kept 2 bases outside the gene matches.